This is a list of T cell receptor beta chains from one sample in a study of multiple sclerosis patients with progressive multifocal leukoencephalopathy. Sequencing was performed with immunoSEQ multiplex PCR; in TCRdb, only in-frame clones are kept and a portion is missing. The sample has more than 30,000 clones; roughly 90% are singletons. The sample was PBMCs. These receptors all stem from a human donor with multiple sclerosis. The CDR3 runs from the conserved cysteine through the conserved F or W. The D gene is left open where the match is weak. Some rows mark clone size as missing; the rest say once, few, many or name a class of expanded clone.

j_call v_call d_call clone_size cdr3_nt cdr3_aa
TRBJ2-7 TRBV5-4 - - TGTGCCAGCAGCTCCTGGAACCGGGGGAACTACGAGCAGTACTTC CASSSWNRGNYEQYF
TRBJ1-4 TRBV2 - - TGTGCCAGCAGTGTAGAAGACACGGTCTCCACTTGGTTTTTT CASSVEDTVSTWFF
TRBJ2-4 TRBV9 TRBD1 - TGTGCCAGCAGCCCGACAGGGACAGCGAAAAACATTCAGTACTTC CASSPTGTAKNIQYF
TRBJ2-7 TRBV6-6 - - TGTGCCAGCGGGGAGAGCACCTCCTACGAGCAGTACTTC CASGESTSYEQYF
TRBJ2-1 TRBV28 - - TGTGCCAGCAGTTTATTCGGGAGCAATGAGCAGTTCTTC CASSLFGSNEQFF
TRBJ1-1 TRBV2 TRBD1 - TGTGCCAGACTTACGACAGGGGGCAATACTGAAGCTTTCTTT CARLTTGGNTEAFF
TRBJ2-7 TRBV2 - - TGTGCCAGCAGTGACCGACTACCCTACGAGCAGTACTTC CASSDRLPYEQYF
TRBJ2-1 TRBV5-1 - - TGCGCCAGCAGCTTAAAGAGTAATTTCGGGGATGAGCAGTTCTTC CASSLKSNFGDEQFF
TRBJ1-5 TRBV5-8 - - TGTGCCAGCAGCTTGGTATCTCTGGGGGGTGCCAATCAGCCCCAGCATTTT CASSLVSLGGANQPQHF
TRBJ2-1 TRBV30 TRBD2 - TGTGCCTGGAGCCTACGGTCTAGCGGGAGAGGTGAGCAGTTCTTC CAWSLRSSGRGEQFF
TRBJ1-5 TRBV5-8 - once TGTGCCAGCAGCGGGGGACTGTATGGCAATCAGCCCCAGCATTTT CASSGGLYGNQPQHF
TRBJ1-1 TRBV10-3 - - TGTGCCATCAGTGAGTCGGCAGGGCGGGGGGACACTGAAGCTTTCTTT CAISESAGRGDTEAFF
TRBJ2-7 TRBV6-5 - few TGTGCCAGCAGGCAGTCAGGGCAGCACTACGAGCAGTACTTC CASRQSGQHYEQYF
TRBJ2-7 TRBV9 TRBD2 - TGTGCCAGCAGCGCCCTGGCGGGGGGAGCTCGGGAGCAGTACTTC CASSALAGGAREQYF
TRBJ2-1 TRBV2 - - TGTGCCAGCAGGGGGTTCGGTGAGCAGTTCTTC CASRGFGEQFF
TRBJ2-5 TRBV5-4 TRBD2 - TGTGCCAGCAGCGGGACTAGCGGGAGCCCCCGCGAGGAGACCCAGTACTTC CASSGTSGSPREETQYF
TRBJ2-3 TRBV7-9 TRBD2 - TGTGCCAGCAGCCCCGCCCTAGCGGGGTACACAGATACGCAGTATTTT CASSPALAGYTDTQYF
TRBJ1-2 TRBV5-4 - - TGTGCCAGCAGCTTGGCCCGGGACATCAATGGCTACACCTTC CASSLARDINGYTF
TRBJ2-1 TRBV27 - - TGTGCCAGCAGTCCCCCCTTGGCGGGACCCCAAGATGAGCAGTTCTTC CASSPPLAGPQDEQFF
TRBJ1-6 TRBV7-9 TRBD1 - TGTGCCAGCAGCTTACCGGGACAGCTGAATTCACCCCTCCACTTT CASSLPGQLNSPLHF
TRBJ1-4 TRBV4-1 - - TGCGCCAGCAGCCAGTCTCCACTCTCAGGGAGTGAAAAACTGTTTTTT CASSQSPLSGSEKLFF
TRBJ2-1 TRBV2 - - TGTGCCAGCAGTGCGGACAGCGGTCTCTACAATGAGCAGTTCTTC CASSADSGLYNEQFF
TRBJ1-1 TRBV6-5 - - TGTGCCAGCAGTTTAGCAGGGTCGAGGGAATCTTTCTTT CASSLAGSRESFF
TRBJ1-2 TRBV5-1 - - TGCGCCAGCAGCTTGACGACAGGAGGGGAGCTGGGTTATGGCTACACCTTC CASSLTTGGELGYGYTF
TRBJ2-7 TRBV13 - - TGTGCCAGCAGCTTAGGCGCAGGGCCCTACGAGCAGTACTTC CASSLGAGPYEQYF
TRBJ2-7 TRBV2 - - TGTGCCAGCAACCGGGAGAGTTACGAGCAGTACTTC CASNRESYEQYF
TRBJ2-7 TRBV6-6 - few TGTGCCAGCAGTTACATGGGGGAGGAGCAGTACTTC CASSYMGEEQYF
TRBJ2-1 TRBV28 - once TGTGCCAGCCGGGGAGGTGGGTCCTACAATGAGCAGTTCTTC CASRGGGSYNEQFF
TRBJ1-2 TRBV6-5 - - TGTGCCAGCAGTTTGACAGGCAACTATGGCTACACCTTC CASSLTGNYGYTF
TRBJ1-1 TRBV19 TRBD1 - TGTGCCAGTACCCCCGCGGGCAGGGGGCCTCCTCGAACGGATAACACTGAAGCTTTCTTT CASTPAGRGPPRTDNTEAFF
TRBJ2-1 TRBV2 TRBD2 - TGTGCCCGACTCACGACTAGCGGGACCTACAATGAGCAGTTCTTC CARLTTSGTYNEQFF
TRBJ2-7 TRBV18 - - TGTGCCAGCTCACCCGGCCCAGGGGCCTACGAGCAGTACTTC CASSPGPGAYEQYF
TRBJ1-1 TRBV6-1 - - TGTGCCAGCAGTGGAAGGCAGACCCACGCTGAAGCTTTCTTT CASSGRQTHAEAFF
TRBJ2-7 TRBV6-5 TRBD1 - TGTGCCAGCAGTTACCGACAGGGGGGCGAGCAGTACTTC CASSYRQGGEQYF
TRBJ2-3 TRBV6-5 - - TGTGCCAGCAGTTTAGGTCATGCTCTAGATACGCAGTATTTT CASSLGHALDTQYF
TRBJ1-1 TRBV5-1 - - TGCGCCAGCAGCTCCCAAGACGGCACTGAAGCTTTCTTT CASSSQDGTEAFF
TRBJ2-1 TRBV7-9 TRBD2 - TGTGCCAGCACCCGAGGAGGACTAGCCGTCGCGTACAATGAGCAGTTCTTC CASTRGGLAVAYNEQFF
TRBJ2-1 TRBV5-4 TRBD2 - TGTGCCAGCAGCTTTATAGCGGGAGGTTTAACTGAGCAGTTCTTC CASSFIAGGLTEQFF
TRBJ2-1 TRBV12-5 TRBD2 - TGTGCTAGTGGTTTCGGGACTAGCGGGTTCAATGAGCAGTTCTTC CASGFGTSGFNEQFF
TRBJ2-6 TRBV7-9 TRBD2 - TGTGCCAGCAGCTTAGCGCCGGGACTAGCGGGAGCAGGGGCCAACGTCCTGACTTTC CASSLAPGLAGAGANVLTF
TRBJ1-1 TRBV5-1 - - TGCGCCAGCAGCTTCGCAGGGTTGGACACTGAAGCTTTCTTT CASSFAGLDTEAFF
TRBJ2-2 TRBV7-2 - - TGTGCCAGTCGCAGGGGAGGGCCGGGCGGGGAGCTGTTTTTT CASRRGGPGGELFF
TRBJ1-3 TRBV7-2 TRBD1 - TGTGCCAGCAGCTCCGGACAGGTTGGAAACACCATATATTTT CASSSGQVGNTIYF
TRBJ1-3 TRBV5-1 - - TGCGCCAGCAGCTTGGCCGGGACAAAATTTGAAAACACCATATATTTT CASSLAGTKFENTIYF
TRBJ1-2 TRBV6-5 - - TGTGCCAGCAGCCCAGGGATTGGTGGCATCTATGGCTACACCTTC CASSPGIGGIYGYTF
TRBJ1-5 TRBV19 - - TGTGCCAGTAGGGAGGCCGTGAGGGTTCCTCAGCCCCAGCATTTT CASREAVRVPQPQHF
TRBJ1-1 TRBV19 TRBD1 - TGTGCCAGTACCGGGACAGGAAAACTTAAGACTGAAGCTTTCTTT CASTGTGKLKTEAFF
TRBJ2-2 TRBV9 TRBD2 few TGTGCCAGCAGCGTGACTAGCGGGCCTAACACCGGGGAGCTGTTTTTT CASSVTSGPNTGELFF
TRBJ2-7 TRBV7-2 TRBD2 - TGTGCCAGCAGCCCGGGCGGGGGTGGCGACGAGCAGTACTTC CASSPGGGGDEQYF
TRBJ1-5 TRBV7-9 - few TGTGCCAGCAGTCGAGAATTGAATCAGCCCCAGCATTTT CASSRELNQPQHF
TRBJ1-2 TRBV29-1 - few TGCAGCGTTTACAGGTATACCAACCGGATAAACTATGGCTACACCTTC CSVYRYTNRINYGYTF
TRBJ2-1 TRBV30 - - TGTGCCTGCCCAGACTCACCCTACTCCTACAATGAGCAGTTCTTC CACPDSPYSYNEQFF
TRBJ1-5 TRBV28 - - TGTGCCAGCAGTTTTCCCCAGGGAGGTCGGCCCCAGCATTTT CASSFPQGGRPQHF
TRBJ2-1 TRBV4-2 TRBD2 - TGTGCCAGCAGCCAAGTCGGGACTAGCGGTCATGAGCAGTTCTTC CASSQVGTSGHEQFF
TRBJ1-2 TRBV2 TRBD1 - TGTGCCAGCAGTCTGACAGGGGGCTCAAGGAATGGCTACACCTTC CASSLTGGSRNGYTF
TRBJ2-3 TRBV30 - - TGTGCCTGGGGAAGGAAAGCCATTCACGCGGCAGATACGCAGTATTTT CAWGRKAIHAADTQYF
TRBJ2-1 TRBV7-2 - - TGTGCCAGCAGCTTAGCGTGGGATGAGCAGTTCTTC CASSLAWDEQFF
TRBJ2-1 TRBV5-1 - once TGCGCCAGCAGCTTGGCCGGCCGCCGCCCCTACAATGAGCAGTTCTTC CASSLAGRRPYNEQFF
TRBJ2-7 TRBV29-1 - once TGCAGCGTTGAGGCGGATACCTACGAGCAGTACTTC CSVEADTYEQYF